Listed below are T cell receptor beta chains from one sample, sequenced in a study of OX40 agonist ivuxolimab in advanced cancers. Repertoires were generated with immunoSEQ multiplex PCR, while TCRdb's copy carries only in-frame clones and drops some. The top ten clones hold over 40% of a sample with over 35,000 clones, roughly nine tenths of them seen once. Sequenced here: CD4+ or CD8+ T cells sorted from blood, sampled in a trial of the OX40 agonist ivuxolimab. The receptors were gathered from an adult with an advanced solid tumor such as melanoma, head and neck, liver or kidney cancer. The CDR3 runs from the conserved cysteine through the conserved F or W. The order of the fields is clone size, J gene, V gene, D gene, CDR3 protein, CDR3 DNA. A D gene is named only where the DNA matches it firmly. Size is omitted from some rows. Given values are once, few, many or a class for expanded clones.

>.|TRBJ2-7|TRBV5-8|TRBD2
CASSLNFARGGDHEQYF
TGTGCCAGCAGCTTGAATTTCGCACGGGGGGGCGACCACGAGCAGTACTTC
>.|TRBJ2-1|TRBV7-7|TRBD1
CASSLDGTGGNNEQFF
TGTGCCAGCAGCTTAGATGGGACAGGGGGCAACAATGAGCAGTTCTTC
>.|TRBJ2-5|TRBV10-2|TRBD1
CASSESNRGPETQYF
TGCGCCAGCAGTGAGTCGAACAGGGGGCCGGAGACCCAGTACTTC
>.|TRBJ2-7|TRBV15|.
CATSRDPALGGGEQYF
TGTGCCACCAGCAGAGATCCGGCACTCGGCGGCGGCGAGCAGTACTTC
>.|TRBJ2-4|TRBV9|.
CASSVEWGDKNIQYF
TGTGCCAGCAGCGTAGAATGGGGGGACAAAAACATTCAGTACTTC
>.|TRBJ2-1|TRBV6-5|.
CASSYSAPSSYNEQFF
TGTGCCAGCAGTTACTCAGCGCCCAGCTCCTACAATGAGCAGTTCTTC
>.|TRBJ2-1|TRBV28|TRBD1
CASSRLPSRQGYNEQFF
TGTGCCAGCAGTAGATTACCGTCGAGACAGGGTTACAATGAGCAGTTCTTC
>.|TRBJ2-7|TRBV5-1|.
CASSRSTSYEQYF
TGCGCCAGCAGCAGGAGCACCTCCTACGAGCAGTACTTC
>.|TRBJ2-1|TRBV6-1|.
CASSGADYNEQFF
TGTGCCAGCAGTGGTGCTGACTACAATGAGCAGTTCTTC
>.|TRBJ1-1|TRBV7-6|.
CASSLGQNTEAFF
TGTGCCAGCAGCTTAGGCCAGAACACTGAAGCTTTCTTT
>.|TRBJ1-2|TRBV28|.
CASRPAPGAYGYTF
TGTGCCAGCAGACCTGCGCCAGGAGCTTATGGCTACACCTTC
>.|TRBJ2-7|TRBV7-6|.
CASSAGVNEQYF
TGTGCCAGCAGCGCGGGCGTAAATGAGCAGTACTTC
>once|TRBJ2-7|TRBV7-5|.
CARWGLRPGGEQYF
TGTGCCCGCTGGGGCCTCCGCCCGGGGGGAGAGCAGTACTTC
>.|TRBJ2-1|TRBV7-9|.
CASSFSLTVQLSHNEQFF
TGTGCCAGCAGCTTCTCTCTGACAGTACAACTTTCCCACAATGAGCAGTTCTTC
>.|TRBJ1-4|TRBV29-1|.
CSVEDPLGANEKLFF
TGCAGCGTTGAGGACCCCCTAGGGGCTAATGAAAAACTGTTTTTT
>.|TRBJ1-6|TRBV4-1|.
CASSQGGRDSPLHF
TGCGCCAGCAGCCAGGGGGGGCGTGATTCACCCCTCCACTTT